The sequence of this T cell receptor beta chain was determined in a study of shared T cell receptors in the human thymus. Profiled with immunoSEQ multiplex PCR; TCRdb holds only in-frame clones, not every one. Of hundreds of thousands of clones listed, about 90% are singletons. V dropped 2 bases and J dropped 0 bases, with 10 bases sitting between them. The CDR3 has 16 residues. CDR1 is MNHEY, CDR2 SMNVEV, per germline (reference sequence). The data also belong to a second study, concerning human thymus T cells. That source reports: Thymus tissue for the work was resected from patients undergoing corrective heart surgery.

V usage is TRBV27 and J usage is TRBJ2-2; tentative D call: TRBD2 (6 bases). The sequencing input was thymocytes. This receptor was taken from a boy younger than two with a congenital heart defect. The CDR3 bases are TGTGCCAGCAGTTTACGGGGGACCGCGAACACCGGGGAGCTGTTTTTT. Encoded protein: CASSLRGTANTGELFF.